The source of this T cell receptor beta chain is a study of post-analysis software for immune sequencing data. Study context: Recorded subtypes: relapsing-remitting, secondary progressive, progressive-relapsing; some patients unannotated.

cDNA libraries for TCR beta contained unique molecular identifiers. TCRdb passed the PCR reads through MiXCR, listing each CDR3 protein once. The table includes over 700,000 distinct CDR3 sequences, just under 30% detected once. Points on this clonotype: Antigen unknown.

The study, taken as a whole, reports: The study found significantly lower normalized Chao1 diversity in multiple sclerosis patients than in controls.

The material sequenced was blood. The sequence was obtained from a girl aged 10-17 years with multiple sclerosis.

The CDR3 reads CASSQASGTEAFF. As DNA, the CDR3 is TGCGCCAGCAGCCAAGCGTCGGGCACTGAAGCTTTCTTT. V gene TRBV4-1 combines with J gene TRBJ1-1; no clear D gene. Trimming took 1 base from V and 4 from J, leaving 7 bases between them. CDR3 length: 13 amino acids. Germline CDR1 is MGHRA and CDR2 is YSYEKL.